This T cell receptor beta chain was captured in a study of blood T cell repertoires in COVID-19. Germline CDR1 reads SGHTA; CDR2 reads FQGTGA. The CDR3 is made up of 14 amino acids. J lost 5 bases, V lost 8 bases, and 11 bases had no gene match. This clone turned up a few times. Per the authors' pipeline: The authors estimated nucleated cell counts from reference gene primer amplification. Profiling relied on immunoSEQ multiplex PCR, and the TCRdb table lists in-frame clones only, not all of them. V and J calls plus clone size are reproduced from that table; the DNA served to infer D and trimming. This table has over 250,000 clones, about 70% appearing once.

The clonotype was recovered from an elderly woman with acute or convalescent COVID-19. V and J are TRBV7-3 and TRBJ1-2, with 7 bases aligning to TRBD1. Input material: peripheral blood. In DNA form, the CDR3 reads TGTGCCAGCCCCCCGGGACAGCACAAATATGGCTACACCTTC. Translation: CASPPGQHKYGYTF.